One and the same sample provided the 7 T cell receptor beta chains below, sequenced in a study of T cells in Graves' hyperthyroidism and ophthalmopathy. TCR beta CDR3 sequences were amplified from RNA transcripts. HTBI primers were employed in a first-round RT-PCR of the TCR CDR3. TCRdb ran MiXCR on the multiplex PCR reads and lists one entry per CDR3 protein. This sample yields a few hundred thousand distinct CDR3 sequences, of which 15% are seen a single time; around a third belongs to the top ten. Sequenced sample: blood. The source of these receptors is a young woman with Graves' hyperthyroidism.

Many counts were recorded for this clonotype. The CDR3 DNA reads as TGTGCCTGGAGCGGACAGATAGATTCACCCCTCCACTTT. This codes for CAWSGQIDSPLHF. V is TRBV30 and J is TRBJ1-6; a possible D gene is TRBD1 (6 bases). Germline V gene data show CDR1 as GTSNPN and CDR2 as SVGIG (reference sequence). V shed 3 bases and J shed 8 bases, with 11 bases lying between them. The CDR3 runs 13 residues. Drawing the rest from reference TRBV30 and TRBJ1-6, the complete variable domain is SQTIHQWPATLVQPVGSPLSLECTVEGTSNPNLYWYRQAAGRGLQLLFYSVGIGQISSEVPQNLSASRPQDRQFILSSKKLLLSDSGFYLCAWSGQIDSPLHFGNGTRLTVT.

This clonotype was detected many times. This chain uses TRBV10-1 with TRBJ2-5; D gene ambiguous. CDR1 WNHNN and CDR2 SYGVQD come from the germline V gene (reference sequence). The CDR3 is made up of 13 amino acids. V was pared by 2 bases and J by 5 bases, with 9 bases between. CDR3 in amino acids: CASSERVLETQYF. In nucleotides, the CDR3 is TGCGCCAGCAGTGAGAGAGTTTTGGAGACCCAGTACTTC.

The CDR3 bases are TGTGCCAGTAGTATAGATTTCGGCTCCTACGAGCAGTACTTC. Residues: CASSIDFGSYEQYF. The chain employs TRBV19 and TRBJ2-7; no definite D call. Germline CDR1 is LNHDA and CDR2 is SQIVND (reference sequence). Trimming pared 0 bases from V and 0 bases from J, leaving 6 bases between. CDR3 size: 14 residues.

The genes are TRBV24-1 and TRBJ2-1, with 10 bases lining up with TRBD2. V lost 0 bases and J lost 1; bases outside the gene matches: 8. CDR1 and CDR2 from the germline V gene are KGHDR and SFDVKD. The CDR3 is made up of 19 amino acids. The CDR3, as DNA: TGTGCCACCAGTGATTTGACTAGCGGGAACGGAAAGTCCTACAATGAGCAGTTCTTC. Translated, it gives CATSDLTSGNGKSYNEQFF.

The gene calls are TRBV6-1 and TRBJ2-7, with D tentatively TRBD1 or TRBD2 (5 bases each). The CDR3 runs to 13 residues. V lost 8 bases, J lost 1 base, and 12 bases lay in between. The germline gives CDR1 MNHNS, CDR2 SASEGT. This CDR3 is CASAWGPSYEQYF. The CDR3 DNA follows: TGTGCCAGCGCCTGGGGACCTTCCTACGAGCAGTACTTC.

This clonotype showed up many times. The CDR3 protein is CSAREGTRTFYNEQFF. CDR3 DNA sequence: TGCAGTGCTAGAGAGGGGACTAGGACCTTTTACAATGAGCAGTTCTTC. The chain is built from TRBV20-1 and TRBJ2-1, with TRBD2 matching over 8 bases. Germline CDR1 is DFQATT and CDR2 is SNEGSKA (reference sequence). The CDR3 totals 16 residues. The V gene end was trimmed by 0 bases and the J gene end by 4 bases; junction bases not matched to a gene: 8.

In this sample, this clonotype turned up a few times. The CDR3 sequence is CASSYLSGRKTDTQYF. The CDR3 region has the DNA TGTGCCAGCAGTTACTTAAGCGGGAGGAAGACAGATACGCAGTATTTT. The chain carries TRBV6-5 and TRBJ2-3; TRBD2 matches 9 bases. V lost 1 base to trimming and J lost 3 bases; unmatched junction nucleotides: 5. The CDR3 length is 16 residues. Germline V gene lookup returns CDR1 MNHEY and CDR2 SVGAGI.